The 26 T cell receptor beta chains reported below all come from one sample, sequenced in a study of Graves' ophthalmopathy and Graves' hyperthyroidism. RNA transcripts served as template for amplifying TCR beta CDR3 sequences. Second-round multiplex PCR came after first-round RT-PCR with HTBI primers. TCRdb called the multiplex PCR reads again in MiXCR, with one record for every CDR3 protein. The sample shows about 500,000 distinct CDR3 sequences, around 14% of them seen only once. Material for sequencing was blood. The source is a woman in her twenties or thirties with Graves' ophthalmopathy.

A few counts support this clonotype. The chain has TRBV20-1 and TRBJ2-7, with TRBD2 matching 8 bases. CDR1 is DFQATT and CDR2 is SNEGSKA in the germline V gene (reference sequence). The CDR3 is 14 residues long. With V trimmed by 0 bases and J by 7 bases, 8 bases remained unmatched. The CDR3 protein is CSARDRRGAGEQYF. For the CDR3, the DNA is TGCAGTGCTAGAGATCGGCGGGGGGCGGGTGAGCAGTACTTC.

This clonotype appeared many times. This chain uses TRBV6-1 with TRBJ2-7; 7 bases fit TRBD1. After removal of 6 bases from V and 0 bases from J, the junction contained 8 bases not matched to a gene. Looked up from germline, CDR1 is MNHNS and CDR2 is SASEGT. The CDR3 extends over 15 amino acids. CDR3 in DNA: TGTGCCAGCAGACGTACAGGGGTGGGCTCCTACGAGCAGTACTTC. It codes for CASRRTGVGSYEQYF.

This chain joins TRBV28 and TRBJ2-7; 8 bases are a match to TRBD1. The V gene end was trimmed by 4 bases and the J gene end by 3 bases; junction bases not matched to a gene: 8. The CDR3 covers 15 residues. In germline, CDR1 is MDHEN, CDR2 SYDVKM. CDR3 nucleotides: TGTGCCAGCAGTTCGCAAAGGACAGGGATCTACGAGCAGTACTTC. Translating it yields CASSSQRTGIYEQYF.

This clonotype was counted a few times. The chain combines TRBV18 with TRBJ1-3, with D possibly matching TRBD1 (5 bases). V gave up 2 bases and J gave up 0 bases, with 11 bases separating them. Germline values: CDR1 KGHSH, CDR2 LQKENI. The CDR3 spans 16 residues. The CDR3 region is CASSPDRLYSGNTIYF. CDR3 nucleotides: TGTGCCAGCTCACCAGACAGACTTTACTCTGGAAACACCATATATTTT.

This clonotype was found many times. J is TRBJ2-5 and V is TRBV12-3 or TRBV12-4; D could derive from TRBD1 or TRBD2 (5 bases each). The CDR3 length is 14 residues. V gave up 5 bases and J gave up 2 bases, with 12 bases separating them. CDR3 nucleotides: TGTGCCAGCAGTAACGGGACGGTTCAAGAGACCCAGTACTTC. Its protein product is CASSNGTVQETQYF.

This clonotype has only a few counts. This chain joins TRBV30 and TRBJ1-1; 8 bases are a match to TRBD1. V dropped 2 bases and J dropped 4; count of bases not matched to a gene: 12. Germline V gene data show CDR1 as GTSNPN and CDR2 as SVGIG (reference sequence). The CDR3 spans 16 residues. This CDR3 is CAWSWTGRSRVTEAFF. CDR3 DNA: TGTGCCTGGAGTTGGACAGGGAGGTCTAGGGTCACTGAAGCTTTCTTT.

The CDR3 sequence is CSVDASPGLAGGGEQYF. CDR3 nucleotide sequence: TGCAGCGTTGACGCGTCCCCGGGACTAGCGGGAGGAGGAGAGCAGTACTTC. The J gene is TRBJ2-7, the V gene TRBV29-1, with TRBD2 identical over 15 bases. Germline CDR1 and CDR2: SQVTM and ANQGSEA. V dropped 3 bases and J dropped 7; count of bases not matched to a gene: 13. The CDR3 contains 17 residues.

The chain links TRBV27 to TRBJ1-2; the D is unclear. The germline gives CDR1 MNHEY, CDR2 SMNVEV (reference sequence). Deletions cut 8 bases from V and 3 bases from J, with 13 bases between. This CDR3 is 13 amino acids long. For the CDR3, the DNA is TGTGCCAGCGCCCGGGGTCCCTACTATGGCTACACCTTC. Protein: CASARGPYYGYTF.

Regarding this clonotype: This clone may be a read error of a much larger clone one base away. This is likely a read error, given that the CDR3 carries no conserved phenylalanine or tryptophan at its end. J is TRBJ2-7 and V is TRBV12-3 or TRBV12-4; 14 nucleotides line up with TRBD2. The CDR3 totals 16 residues. J was trimmed by 4 bases and V by 5 bases; bases with no gene match: 7. The DNA for the CDR3 is TGTGCCAGCAGTCCCGGGACTAGCGGGAGTCAGTACGAGCAGTACTAC. As protein: CASSPGTSGSQYEQYY.

This clonotype has a count of ten or more. CDR3 coding DNA: TGTGCCAGCACCCCCTATGTGGGAAGCACCGGGGAGCTGTTTTTT. As protein: CASTPYVGSTGELFF. This rearrangement joins TRBV6-1 to TRBJ2-2; D remains unclear. Germline loops: CDR1 MNHNS, CDR2 SASEGT. The CDR3 is 15 residues long. Trimming removed 7 bases at V and 4 bases at J, with 16 bases between.

This clonotype was observed many times. The V call is TRBV27, the J call TRBJ2-7; no reliable D call. The CDR3 totals 12 residues. V shed 3 bases and J shed 7 bases, with 10 bases lying between them. Germline CDR1 and CDR2: MNHEY and SMNVEV (reference sequence). The CDR3 region has the DNA TGTGCCAGCAGTTTGGTGGGGTCTGAGCAGTACTTC. This sequence encodes CASSLVGSEQYF.

There are many counts of this clonotype. The chain is built from TRBV11-2 and TRBJ2-2, with TRBD1 identical over 8 bases. V trimming: 10 bases; J trimming: 5 bases; junction bases outside the gene matches: 15. Looked up from germline, CDR1 is SGHAT and CDR2 is FQNNGV. The CDR3 is made up of 16 amino acids. The CDR3 DNA reads as TGTGCCACCCAGACTTCGGACAGGGTGGGGACCGGGGAGCTGTTTTTT. It specifies CATQTSDRVGTGELFF.

As for this clonotype: Being one base from a much bigger clone, this may be a read error. The conserved final phenylalanine or tryptophan is absent from the CDR3, which likely points to a read error. The gene calls are TRBV30 and TRBJ1-1; tentative D call: TRBD1 (5 bases). The CDR3 covers 12 residues. The germline gives CDR1 GTSNPN, CDR2 SVGIG (reference sequence). V shed 1 base and J shed 6 bases, with 9 bases lying between them. CDR3 sequence (DNA): TGTGCCTGGAGTGGCCTGGGGGCTGAAGCTTTCCTT. Translating gives CAWSGLGAEAFL.

Comment on this clonotype: This may be a read error, as it is one base from a much larger clone. This rearrangement joins TRBV28 to TRBJ1-5, with D possibly being TRBD1 (6 bases). The CDR3 runs to 15 residues. CDR1 and CDR2 (germline): MDHEN, SYDVKM. The CDR3 sequence is CASSRGAGSRQPQRF. The CDR3 DNA reads TGTGCCAGCAGTAGGGGGGCAGGGTCTAGACAGCCCCAGCGTTTT.

There are many counts of this clonotype. The chain employs TRBV2 and TRBJ2-7, with D possibly being TRBD1 or TRBD2 (5 bases each). V was trimmed by 7 bases and J by 6 bases, leaving 13 bases between them. The CDR3 length is 12 residues. Per germline, CDR1 SNHLY and CDR2 FYNNEI. The CDR3 nucleotides read TGTGCCAGCAAGGGGACGGCCGTCGAGCAGTACTTC. Amino acids: CASKGTAVEQYF.

The chain is built from TRBV6-1 and TRBJ2-7; TRBD1 aligns across 10 bases. The ends lost 6 bases at V and 3 bases at J; junction bases unmatched: 8. Germline V gene data show CDR1 as MNHNS and CDR2 as SASEGT. The CDR3 is made up of 15 amino acids. This chain's CDR3 is CASSTGQGTFYEQYF. The CDR3 bases are TGTGCCAGCAGCACGGGACAGGGGACCTTCTACGAGCAGTACTTC.

This clonotype showed up many times. The gene calls are TRBV28 and TRBJ2-7; 15 bases fit TRBD2. The J segment lost 9 bases and the V segment lost 4 bases, leaving 16 bases of the junction unmatched. CDR1 is MDHEN and CDR2 is SYDVKM in the germline V gene. The CDR3 consists of 18 residues. The CDR3 coding sequence is TGTGCCAGCAGTTCCGATCCCGGGACTAGCGGGAGGCACCCCTCGCAGTACTTC. The encoded protein is CASSSDPGTSGRHPSQYF. The whole variable domain, remainder taken from reference TRBV28 and TRBJ2-7, is DVKVTQSSRYLVKRTGEKVFLECVQDMDHENMFWYRQDPGLGLRLIYFSYDVKMKEKGDIPEGYSVSREKKERFSLILESASTNQTSMYLCASSSDPGTSGRHPSQYFGPGTRLTVT.

This clonotype was seen ten or more times. V and J are TRBV7-3 and TRBJ1-2; D uncertain. The CDR3 extends over 13 amino acids. V lost 1 base, J lost 8 bases, and 11 bases lay in between. Germline V CDR1 and CDR2: SGHTA, FQGTGA. CDR3 amino acids: CASSLRAGNGYTF. In nucleotides, the CDR3 is TGTGCCAGCAGCTTAAGGGCGGGAAACGGCTACACCTTC.

V and J are TRBV28 and TRBJ2-7; a possible D gene is TRBD1 (6 bases). Per the germline V gene, CDR1 is MDHEN and CDR2 is SYDVKM. This CDR3 has 14 residues. With 5 bases removed from V and 2 bases from J, the gap between germline ends came to 13 bases. The CDR3 spells CASSDGTPAYEQYF. CDR3 nucleotides: TGTGCCAGCAGTGACGGGACACCAGCCTACGAGCAGTACTTC.

At least ten counts were recorded for this clonotype. The CDR3 reads CASSPQGGRNQPQHF. CDR3 bases: TGTGCCAGTAGTCCACAGGGAGGACGCAATCAGCCCCAGCATTTT. The rearrangement joins TRBV19 to TRBJ1-5; a possible D gene is TRBD1 (6 bases). The germline gives CDR1 LNHDA, CDR2 SQIVND (reference sequence). This CDR3 is built from 15 residues. V was trimmed by 5 bases and J by 2 bases, leaving 13 bases between them. Based on the CDR3 plus reference TRBV19 and TRBJ1-5, the full variable domain is DGGITQSPKYLFRKEGQNVTLSCEQNLNHDAMYWYRQDPGQGLRLIYYSQIVNDFQKGDIAEGYSVSREKKESFPLTVTSAQKNPTAFYLCASSPQGGRNQPQHFGDGTRLSIL.

This clonotype was recorded many times. The chain couples TRBV27 to TRBJ1-6; a weak D match, TRBD1 (6 bases). Per the germline V gene, CDR1 is MNHEY and CDR2 is SMNVEV (reference sequence). The V gene lost 6 bases and the J gene lost 9 bases, with 15 bases spanning the gap. CDR3 length: 14 residues. The CDR3 here is CASSSIGQTSPLHF. DNA of the CDR3: TGTGCCAGCAGCTCAATTGGACAGACTTCACCCCTCCACTTT.

This clonotype was counted many times. The CDR3 loop is CASSLVRGGAFF. The CDR3 coding sequence is TGTGCCAGCAGCTTAGTCAGGGGAGGAGCTTTCTTT. The rearrangement links TRBV7-2 to TRBJ1-1, with D possibly being TRBD1 (6 bases). The V gene's germline CDR1 is SGHTA and CDR2 FQGNSA. The V gene lost 1 base and the J gene lost 10 bases, with 10 bases spanning the gap. The CDR3 runs to 12 residues.

There are many counts of this clonotype. The CDR3 region is CASSDPGQANYGYTF. The CDR3 DNA is TGTGCCAGCAGTGATCCGGGACAGGCTAACTATGGCTACACCTTC. This rearrangement joins TRBV6-1 to TRBJ1-2; 8 positions match TRBD1. The trim removed 3 bases at V and 0 bases at J, leaving 3 bases unmatched. CDR1 and CDR2 (germline): MNHNS, SASEGT. CDR3 length: 15 residues.

This clonotype appeared many times. This chain uses TRBV19 with TRBJ1-1; no clear D gene. The V end was cut by 4 bases, the J end by 5 bases, with 8 bases between. The CDR3 has 12 residues. Germline V gives CDR1 LNHDA, CDR2 SQIVND (reference sequence). The chain's CDR3 is CASSTPRTEAFF. In nucleotides, the CDR3 is TGTGCCAGTAGTACACCCAGGACTGAAGCTTTCTTT.

This clonotype showed up just a few times. The CDR3 is CASSRGADTQYF. DNA of the CDR3: TGTGCCAGCAGCCGAGGGGCAGATACGCAGTATTTT. V gene TRBV6-1 combines with J gene TRBJ2-3; D may match TRBD1 or TRBD2 (5 bases each). Trimming took off 6 bases at V and 4 bases at J, with 8 bases between the two ends. The CDR3 covers 12 residues. The germline V gene encodes CDR1 MNHNS and CDR2 SASEGT.

This clonotype has only a few counts. The chain has TRBV9 and TRBJ2-5; 10 bases match TRBD1. After removal of 5 bases from V and 4 bases from J, the junction contained 8 bases not matched to a gene. Germline lookup yields CDR1 SGDLS and CDR2 YYNGEE. The CDR3 totals 15 residues. In DNA form, the CDR3 reads TGTGCCAGCAGTAAAAGACAGGGGGCCGGAGAGACCCAGTACTTC. Its protein is CASSKRQGAGETQYF.